The TCR beta chain under discussion was sequenced for a study of prognosis after radiotherapy for stage I lung cancer. Patients were uniformly node-negative by CT and PET/CT and had received no prior chemotherapy or radiotherapy, with no other malignancies. Using two-round multiplex PCR, the authors amplified TCR beta CDR3 from genomic DNA. Gene-specific TRBV and TRBJ primers were used in PCR round one. MiXCR was run by TCRdb on the multiplex PCR reads, yielding one entry per CDR3 protein. The table records fewer than 35,000 distinct CDR3 sequences, roughly 30% of them present only once. The germline gives CDR1 SEHNR, CDR2 FQNEAQ (reference sequence). The V end lost 7 bases, the J end lost 8 bases, and 7 bases lay between the germline ends. The CDR3 covers 10 residues.

Source: PBMCs, taken before or after stereotactic body radiation therapy (not recorded which). The source is a donor of 50 years or more with non-small cell lung cancer. The rearrangement joins TRBV7-9 to TRBJ2-3; D uncertain. CDR3 DNA sequence: TGTGCCAGCATCCCGGGTACGCAGTATTTT. This encodes CASIPGTQYF.